Presented here are 3 T cell receptor beta chains from one specimen sequenced in a study of molecular identifiers for immune sequencing clone quantification. In TCRdb, the PCR reads were re-called with MiXCR into one record per CDR3 protein. The repertoire consists of 85,000 to 100,000 distinct CDR3 sequences, with 20% to 25% occurring once and the leading ten covering 0.8% to 1.2%. The specimen was naive CD8+ T cells from blood, with Jurkat cell RNA spiked in. Subset here: FACS-sorted CD8+CD4-CCR7+CD45RA+ naive T cells. The receptor source for this set is a human donor in good health. Some libraries in this study had Jurkat cell RNA spiked in.

This clonotype showed up many times. This chain joins TRBV4-1 and TRBJ2-3; D is possibly TRBD2 (5 bases). Trimming shortened V by 0 bases and J by 2 bases, and 15 bases separated the two germline ends. Germline V CDR1 and CDR2: MGHRA, YSYEKL. The CDR3 consists of 17 residues. The CDR3 protein is CASSQDGLASSTDTQYF. The CDR3 bases are TGCGCCAGCAGCCAAGATGGGCTAGCTTCCTCCACAGATACGCAGTATTTT.

This clonotype was counted many times. The rearrangement uses TRBV6-5 and TRBJ2-1; 7 bases agree with TRBD2. The J segment lost 0 bases and the V segment lost 4 bases, leaving 12 bases of the junction unmatched. The CDR3 is 18 residues long. Germline V gene sequence: CDR1 MNHEY, CDR2 SVGAGI. This CDR3 reads CASSLAWRESSSYNEQFF. The CDR3 region has the DNA TGTGCCAGCAGTTTGGCTTGGCGGGAGTCGAGCTCCTACAATGAGCAGTTCTTC.

This clonotype was observed many times. This sequence joins TRBV4-3 and TRBJ2-7, with 11 nucleotides matching TRBD2. In germline, CDR1 is LGHNA, CDR2 YSLEER. This CDR3 spans 16 amino acids. V lost 0 bases and J lost 2; bases outside the gene matches: 3. The CDR3 DNA reads as TGCGCCAGCAGCCAAGACGCGGGACTAGCGGCCTACGAGCAGTACTTC. As protein: CASSQDAGLAAYEQYF.